This TCR beta chain was sequenced for a study of blood T cell repertoires in COVID-19. Study information: Material from acute and convalescent COVID-19 was sourced from the United States, Italy and Spain. PBMCs, B-cell-depleted T cells, or T cells provided the cDNA or gDNA that made up the material.

Only one count was recorded for this clone. Original handling: Using reference gene primer amplification, nucleated cell counts were estimated. Data came from immunoSEQ multiplex PCR; TCRdb stores just in-frame clones and leaves some out. V, J and clone size derive from that table, while D and trimming were established from the DNA sequence. Seen here are around 79,000 clones, around 88% observed once, and the top ten hold about 15%. The CDR3 contains 16 residues. The sequenced sample consisted of peripheral blood. The receptor was isolated from a man between 70 and 80 years old with active or convalescent COVID-19. The rearrangement uses TRBV7-5 and TRBJ2-3; the table calls TRBD2, which could not be checked here. TRBV7-5 is labeled a pseudogene. CDR3 loop: CARSLGTSGRTDTQYF. The CDR3, as DNA: TGTGCCAGAAGCTTAGGAACTAGCGGGAGAACAGATACGCAGTATTTT.